This T cell receptor (beta chain) was identified during a study of cytomegalovirus exposure and HLA in healthy donors. The CDR3 is 15 residues long. The ends were cut back, 2 bases at V and 3 bases at J, with 8 bases in the middle. The germline V gene has CDR1 MNHNS and CDR2 SASEGT. Many counts were recorded for this clone. Its antigen is unidentified. Study results and limitations: TCR beta chains numbering some 150 were designated cytomegalovirus-associated.

This PCR relied on a set of 60 Vbeta primers and 13 Jbeta primers. Here immunoSEQ multiplex PCR was the method, and the copy in TCRdb shows in-frame clones only, minus some. The repertoire has around 150,000 clones, more than 70% of them found once; the top ten carry 4% to 6%. The specimen was PBMCs. The receptor was isolated from a woman aged 50 to 60 in good health and CMV-seronegative. V is TRBV6-1 and J is TRBJ2-6; tentative D call: TRBD1 (6 bases). CDR3 in DNA: TGTGCCAGCAGTGAAACACAGGGTGGGGCCAACGTCCTGACTTTC. As protein: CASSETQGGANVLTF.